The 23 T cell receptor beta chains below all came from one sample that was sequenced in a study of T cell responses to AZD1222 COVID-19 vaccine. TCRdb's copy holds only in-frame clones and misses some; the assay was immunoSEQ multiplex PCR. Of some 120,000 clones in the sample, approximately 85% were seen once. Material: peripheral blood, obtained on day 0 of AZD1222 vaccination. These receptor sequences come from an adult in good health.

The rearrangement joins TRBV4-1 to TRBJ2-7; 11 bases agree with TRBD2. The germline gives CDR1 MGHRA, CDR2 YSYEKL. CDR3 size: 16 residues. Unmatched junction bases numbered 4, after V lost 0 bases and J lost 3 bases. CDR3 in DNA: TGCGCCAGCAGCCAAGATCTAGCGGGGGGCGTCTACGAGCAGTACTTC. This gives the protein CASSQDLAGGVYEQYF.

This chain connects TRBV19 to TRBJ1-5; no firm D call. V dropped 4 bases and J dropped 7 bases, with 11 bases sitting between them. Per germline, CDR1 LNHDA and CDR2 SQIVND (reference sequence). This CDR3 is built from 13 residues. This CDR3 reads CASSTLQRQPQHF. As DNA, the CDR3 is TGTGCCAGTAGTACCCTGCAGAGACAGCCCCAGCATTTT.

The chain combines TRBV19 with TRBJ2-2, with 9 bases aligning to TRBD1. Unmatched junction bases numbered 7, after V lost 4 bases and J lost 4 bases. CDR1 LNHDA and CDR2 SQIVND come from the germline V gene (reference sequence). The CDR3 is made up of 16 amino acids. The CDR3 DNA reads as TGTGCCAGTAGTACGGGACAGGGCGAGGCCACCGGGGAGCTGTTTTTT. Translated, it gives CASSTGQGEATGELFF.

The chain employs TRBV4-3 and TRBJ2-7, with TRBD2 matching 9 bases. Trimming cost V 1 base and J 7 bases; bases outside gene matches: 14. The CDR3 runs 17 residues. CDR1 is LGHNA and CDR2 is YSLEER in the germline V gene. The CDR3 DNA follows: TGCGCCAGCAGCCAAGGCCCTGGGGTAGCGGGAGTTGAAGAGCAGTACTTC. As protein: CASSQGPGVAGVEEQYF.

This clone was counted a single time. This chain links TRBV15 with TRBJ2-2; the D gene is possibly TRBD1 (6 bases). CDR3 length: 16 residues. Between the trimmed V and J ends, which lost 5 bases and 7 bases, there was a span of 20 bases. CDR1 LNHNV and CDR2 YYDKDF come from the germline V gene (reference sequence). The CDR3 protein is CATSGYGQSPGGELFF. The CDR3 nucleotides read TGTGCCACCAGCGGATATGGACAGTCCCCCGGCGGGGAGCTGTTTTTT.

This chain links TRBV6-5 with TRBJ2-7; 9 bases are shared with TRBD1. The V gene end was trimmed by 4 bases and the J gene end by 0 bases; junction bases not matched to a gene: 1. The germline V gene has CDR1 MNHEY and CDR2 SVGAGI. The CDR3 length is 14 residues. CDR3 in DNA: TGTGCCAGCAGTTCGGGACAGGGCTCCTACGAGCAGTACTTC. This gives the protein CASSSGQGSYEQYF.

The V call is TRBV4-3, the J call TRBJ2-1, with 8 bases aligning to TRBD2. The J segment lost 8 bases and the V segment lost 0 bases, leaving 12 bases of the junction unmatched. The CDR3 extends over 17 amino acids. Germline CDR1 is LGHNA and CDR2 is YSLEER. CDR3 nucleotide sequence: TGCGCCAGCAGCCAAGAGAGATTAGGGGCGGGAGGCTATGAGCAGTTCTTC. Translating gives CASSQERLGAGGYEQFF.

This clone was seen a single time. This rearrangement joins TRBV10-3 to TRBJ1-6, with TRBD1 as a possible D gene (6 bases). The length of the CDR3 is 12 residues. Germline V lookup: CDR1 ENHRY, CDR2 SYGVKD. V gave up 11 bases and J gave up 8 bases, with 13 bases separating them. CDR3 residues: CASTGADSPLHF. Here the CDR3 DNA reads TGTGCCTCAACGGGGGCCGATTCACCCCTCCACTTT.

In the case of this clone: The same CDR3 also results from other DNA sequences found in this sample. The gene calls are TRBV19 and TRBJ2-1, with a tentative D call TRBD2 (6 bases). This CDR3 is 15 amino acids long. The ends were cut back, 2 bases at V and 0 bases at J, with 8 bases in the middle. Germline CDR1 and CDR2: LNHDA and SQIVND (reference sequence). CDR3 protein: CASSIPGGSYNEQFF. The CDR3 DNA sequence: TGTGCCAGTAGTATACCCGGGGGCTCCTACAATGAGCAGTTCTTC.

The CDR3 sequence is CASSLAGRGTDTQYF. Here the CDR3 DNA reads TGCGCCAGCAGCTTAGCCGGGAGGGGCACAGATACGCAGTATTTT. The rearrangement uses TRBV5-1 and TRBJ2-3, with 8 bases fitting TRBD2. V dropped 2 bases and J dropped 1; count of bases not matched to a gene: 3. Per the germline V gene, CDR1 is SGHRS and CDR2 is YFSETQ. This CDR3 has 15 residues.

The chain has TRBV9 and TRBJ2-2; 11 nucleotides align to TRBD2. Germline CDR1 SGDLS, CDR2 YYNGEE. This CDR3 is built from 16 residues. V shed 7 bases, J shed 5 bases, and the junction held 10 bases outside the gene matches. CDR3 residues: CASGPRLAGYTGELFF. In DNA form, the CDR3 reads TGTGCCAGCGGCCCTCGACTAGCGGGATATACCGGGGAGCTGTTTTTT.

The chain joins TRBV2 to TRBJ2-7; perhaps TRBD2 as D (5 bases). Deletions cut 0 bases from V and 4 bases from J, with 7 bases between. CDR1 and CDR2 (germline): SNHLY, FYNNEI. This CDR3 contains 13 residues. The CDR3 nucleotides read TGTGCCAGCAGTGAAGCTCCGGGGTACGAGCAGTACTTC. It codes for CASSEAPGYEQYF.

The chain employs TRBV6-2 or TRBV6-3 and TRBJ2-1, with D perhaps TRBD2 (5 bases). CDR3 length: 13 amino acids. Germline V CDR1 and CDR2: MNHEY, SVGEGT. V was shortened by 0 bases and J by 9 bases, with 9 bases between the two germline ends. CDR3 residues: CASSYSREREQFF. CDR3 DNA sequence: TGTGCCAGCAGTTACTCTCGGGAACGTGAGCAGTTCTTC.

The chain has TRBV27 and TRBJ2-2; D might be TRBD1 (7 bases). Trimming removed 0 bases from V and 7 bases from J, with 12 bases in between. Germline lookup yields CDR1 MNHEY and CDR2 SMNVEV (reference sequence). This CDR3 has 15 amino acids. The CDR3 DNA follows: TGTGCCAGCAGTTTATCTACAGGGGAGGTCGGGGAGCTGTTTTTT. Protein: CASSLSTGEVGELFF.

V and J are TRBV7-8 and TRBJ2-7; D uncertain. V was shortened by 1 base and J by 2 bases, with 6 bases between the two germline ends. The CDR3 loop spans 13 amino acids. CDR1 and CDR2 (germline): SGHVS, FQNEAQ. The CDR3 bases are TGTGCCAGCAGCTTAGACAGAACCTACGAGCAGTACTTC. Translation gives CASSLDRTYEQYF.

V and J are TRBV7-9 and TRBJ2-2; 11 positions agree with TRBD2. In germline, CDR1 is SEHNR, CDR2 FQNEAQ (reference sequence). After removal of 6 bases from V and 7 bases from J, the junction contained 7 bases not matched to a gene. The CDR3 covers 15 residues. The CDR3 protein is CASSSGTSGVGELFF. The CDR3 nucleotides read TGTGCCAGCAGTTCCGGGACTAGCGGAGTCGGGGAGCTGTTTTTT.

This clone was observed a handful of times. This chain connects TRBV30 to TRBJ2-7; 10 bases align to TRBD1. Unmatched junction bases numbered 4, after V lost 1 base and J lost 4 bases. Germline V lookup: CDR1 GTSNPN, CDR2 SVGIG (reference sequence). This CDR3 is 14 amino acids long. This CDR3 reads CAWSADRGLYEQYF. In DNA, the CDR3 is TGTGCCTGGAGTGCCGACAGGGGGCTATACGAGCAGTACTTC.

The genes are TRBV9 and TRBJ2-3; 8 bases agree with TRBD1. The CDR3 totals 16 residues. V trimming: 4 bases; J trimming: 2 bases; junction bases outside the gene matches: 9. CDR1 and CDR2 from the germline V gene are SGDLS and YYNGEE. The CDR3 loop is CASSSGDRTFTDTQYF. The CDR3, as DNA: TGTGCCAGCAGCTCCGGGGACAGGACATTCACAGATACGCAGTATTTT.

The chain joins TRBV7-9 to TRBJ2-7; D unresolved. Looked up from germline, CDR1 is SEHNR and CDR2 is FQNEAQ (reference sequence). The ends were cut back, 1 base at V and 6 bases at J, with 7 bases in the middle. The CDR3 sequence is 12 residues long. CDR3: CASSLDSGEQYF. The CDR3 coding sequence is TGTGCCAGCAGCTTAGATTCGGGCGAGCAGTACTTC.

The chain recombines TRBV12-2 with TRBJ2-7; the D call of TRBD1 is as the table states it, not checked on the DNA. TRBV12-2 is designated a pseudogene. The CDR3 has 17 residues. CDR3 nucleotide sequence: TGTGCAAGTCGCTTAGCATCCGGGACAGCGTTTACCTACGAGCAGTACTTC. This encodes CASRLASGTAFTYEQYF.

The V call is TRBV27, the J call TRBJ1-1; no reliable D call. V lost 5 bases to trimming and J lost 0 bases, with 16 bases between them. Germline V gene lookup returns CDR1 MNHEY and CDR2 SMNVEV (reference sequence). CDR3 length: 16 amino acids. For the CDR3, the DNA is TGTGCCAGCAGTCAGCACAGATTACAAATGAACACTGAAGCTTTCTTT. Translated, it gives CASSQHRLQMNTEAFF.

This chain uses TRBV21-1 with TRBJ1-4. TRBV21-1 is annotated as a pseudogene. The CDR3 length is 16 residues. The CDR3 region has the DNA TGTGCCAGCAGCTCAAGCTCATGGGGGTCGGATGAAAAACTGTTTTTT. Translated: CASSSSSWGSDEKLFF.

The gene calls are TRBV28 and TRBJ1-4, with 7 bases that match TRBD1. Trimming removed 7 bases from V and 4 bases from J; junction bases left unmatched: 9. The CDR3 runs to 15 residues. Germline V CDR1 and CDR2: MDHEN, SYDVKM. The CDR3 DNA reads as TGTGCCAGCACCAGGCTTGGGACAGTTAATGAAAAACTGTTTTTT. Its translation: CASTRLGTVNEKLFF.